This T cell receptor (beta chain) was sequenced during a study of T cell responses to AZD1222 COVID-19 vaccine. Worth noting for this clone: Its antigen remains unidentified.

Findings of the study overall: Clonal diversity was possibly underestimated, and white British individuals and females predominated among donors. Elevations in Spike-specific TCR breadth and depth followed administration of two AZD1222 doses.

Some second doses came at about 4 weeks and others at about 12 weeks; these were pooled. Sequencing used immunoSEQ multiplex PCR; TCRdb keeps in-frame clones, though not all of them. Among about 130,000 clones listed, about 93% were seen once. The CDR3 has 15 amino acids. Germline trimming cut 5 bases from V and 3 bases from J; bases unmatched to any gene: 6. CDR1 is SNHLY, CDR2 FYNNEI, per germline. The sequencing here drew on peripheral blood, taken 28 days after the second AZD1222 dose. This chain uses TRBV2 with TRBJ2-3; TRBD1 agrees at 9 bases. This receptor was taken from an adult who received the AZD1222 COVID-19 vaccine. Written as DNA, the CDR3 is TGTGCCAGCAGTTCGACAGGGGGACGGACAGATACGCAGTATTTT. It encodes CASSSTGGRTDTQYF.